The clone carrying this T cell receptor beta chain was seen more than once but under ten times. This sample's TCRbeta library carried unique molecular identifier barcodes. TCRdb redid the calling of the PCR reads with MiXCR, one entry per CDR3 protein. The sample comprises 600,000 to 700,000 distinct CDR3 sequences, around 17% of which are singletons, and under 1.2% rests with the top ten. These data come from a study of T-cell reconstitution after alpha-beta-depleted transplantation in children. This CDR3 has 14 amino acids. The sample consisted of PBMCs from the stem cell graft donor, taken from the stem cell graft. The origin of this receptor is a human donor who donated a stem cell graft to a child with acute myeloid leukemia. The genes are TRBV21-1 and TRBJ1-1. TRBV21-1 is labeled a pseudogene. For the CDR3, the DNA is TGTGCCAGCAGCGAAAAAAGGACGAACACTGAAGCTTTCTTT. Its translation is CASSEKRTNTEAFF.